The subject of this entry is one TCR beta chain. The antigen remains undetermined. This entry is derived from a study of PD-L1 blockade in urothelial cancer. Overall study results and limits: Improved survival was predicted by pretreatment blood TCR clonality below the median.

Every PCR was spiked with synthetic TCR analog templates. Some clones are missing from TCRdb's copy, which holds only in-frame ones; the method was immunoSEQ multiplex PCR. The sample carries around 25,000 clones, around nine tenths recorded once. The receptor comes from a man between 45 and 60 years old with urothelial cancer. The source material was PBMCs, sampled around atezolizumab (anti-PD-L1) treatment.

The CDR3 region has the DNA TGTGCCAGCTCACCGAGATGGTTAGCCAAAAACATTCAGTACTTC. As protein: CASSPRWLAKNIQYF. The V gene is TRBV18, the J gene TRBJ2-4; D not certain. CDR1 and CDR2 (germline): KGHSH, LQKENI. The length of the CDR3 is 15 residues. The ends were cut back, 3 bases at V and 0 bases at J, with 9 bases in the middle.